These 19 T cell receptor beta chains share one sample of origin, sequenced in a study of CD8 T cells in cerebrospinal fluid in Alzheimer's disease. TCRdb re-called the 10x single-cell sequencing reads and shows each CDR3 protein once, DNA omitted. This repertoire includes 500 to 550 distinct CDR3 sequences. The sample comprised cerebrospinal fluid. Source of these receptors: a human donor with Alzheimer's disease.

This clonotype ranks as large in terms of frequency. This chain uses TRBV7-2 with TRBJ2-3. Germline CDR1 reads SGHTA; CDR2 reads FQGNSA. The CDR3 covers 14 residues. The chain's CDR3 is CASSLEASTDTQYF.

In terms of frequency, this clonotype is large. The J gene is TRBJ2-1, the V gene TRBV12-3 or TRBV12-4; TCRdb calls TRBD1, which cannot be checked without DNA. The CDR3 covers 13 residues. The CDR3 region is CASSWRGQAGQFF.

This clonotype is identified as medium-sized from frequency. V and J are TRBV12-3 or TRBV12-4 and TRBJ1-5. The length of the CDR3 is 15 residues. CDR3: CASRPTGRGNQPQHF.

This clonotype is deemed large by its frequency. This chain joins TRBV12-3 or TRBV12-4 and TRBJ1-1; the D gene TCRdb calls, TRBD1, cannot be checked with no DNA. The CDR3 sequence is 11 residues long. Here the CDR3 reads CASTPGKEAFF.

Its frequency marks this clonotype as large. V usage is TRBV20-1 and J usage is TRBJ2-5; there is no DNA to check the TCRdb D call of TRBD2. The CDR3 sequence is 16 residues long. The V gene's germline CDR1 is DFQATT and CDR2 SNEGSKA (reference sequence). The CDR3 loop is CSARKTSGGAGETQYF.

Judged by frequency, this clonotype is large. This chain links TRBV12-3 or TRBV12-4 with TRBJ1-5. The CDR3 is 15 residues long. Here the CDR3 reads CASSFSVAENQPQHF.

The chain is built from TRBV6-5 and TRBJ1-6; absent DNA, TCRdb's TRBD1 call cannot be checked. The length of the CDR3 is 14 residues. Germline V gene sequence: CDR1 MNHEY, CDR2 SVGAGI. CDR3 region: CASSAPGESSPLHF.

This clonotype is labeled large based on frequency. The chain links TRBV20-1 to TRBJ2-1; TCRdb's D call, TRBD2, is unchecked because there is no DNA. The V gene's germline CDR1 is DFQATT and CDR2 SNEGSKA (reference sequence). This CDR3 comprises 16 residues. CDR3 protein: CSARLAGGPDYNEQFF.

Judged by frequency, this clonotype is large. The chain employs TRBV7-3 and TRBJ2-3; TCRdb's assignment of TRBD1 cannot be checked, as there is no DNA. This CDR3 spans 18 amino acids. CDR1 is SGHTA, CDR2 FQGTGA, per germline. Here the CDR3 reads CASSPSGATMRGTDTQYF.

CDR3 sequence: CASSPRRDGELFF. The chain recombines TRBV7-2 with TRBJ2-2; TCRdb designates TRBD1, a call that cannot be tested without DNA. The length of the CDR3 is 13 residues. Germline V gene sequence: CDR1 SGHTA, CDR2 FQGNSA.

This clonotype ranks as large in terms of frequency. Here the CDR3 reads CSARDLGRANQETQYF. The V call is TRBV20-1, the J call TRBJ2-5; without DNA, the TCRdb call of TRBD1 cannot be checked. The CDR3 has 16 residues. Germline values: CDR1 DFQATT, CDR2 SNEGSKA (reference sequence).

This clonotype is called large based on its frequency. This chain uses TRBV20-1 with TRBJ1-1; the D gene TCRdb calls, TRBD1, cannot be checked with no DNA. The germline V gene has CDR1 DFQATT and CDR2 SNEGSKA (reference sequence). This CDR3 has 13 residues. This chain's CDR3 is CSARFPTGTEAFF.

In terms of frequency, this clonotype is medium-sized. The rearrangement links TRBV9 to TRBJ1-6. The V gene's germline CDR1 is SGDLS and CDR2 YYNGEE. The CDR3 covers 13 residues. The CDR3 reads CASSWGTDSPLHF.

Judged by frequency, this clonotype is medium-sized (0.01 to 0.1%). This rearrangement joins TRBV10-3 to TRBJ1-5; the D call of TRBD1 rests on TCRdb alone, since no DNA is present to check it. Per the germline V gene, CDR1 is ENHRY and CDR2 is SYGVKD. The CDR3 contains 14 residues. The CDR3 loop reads CAIRGTDSGQPQHF.

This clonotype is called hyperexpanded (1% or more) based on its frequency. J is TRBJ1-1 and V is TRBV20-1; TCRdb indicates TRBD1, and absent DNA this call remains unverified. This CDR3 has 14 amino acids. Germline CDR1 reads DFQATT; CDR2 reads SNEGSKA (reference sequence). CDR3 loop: CSASGTAKNTEAFF.

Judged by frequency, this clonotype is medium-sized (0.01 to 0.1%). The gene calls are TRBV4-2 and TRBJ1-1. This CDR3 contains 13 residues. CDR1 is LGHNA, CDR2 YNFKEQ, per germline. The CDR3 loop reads CASSPGGNTEAFF.

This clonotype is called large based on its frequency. The CDR3 reads CATLGGGNTIYF. The chain is built from TRBV6-6 and TRBJ1-3; TCRdb calls TRBD1, which cannot be checked without DNA. CDR1 is MNHNY, CDR2 SVGAGI, per germline (reference sequence). The CDR3 sequence is 12 residues long.

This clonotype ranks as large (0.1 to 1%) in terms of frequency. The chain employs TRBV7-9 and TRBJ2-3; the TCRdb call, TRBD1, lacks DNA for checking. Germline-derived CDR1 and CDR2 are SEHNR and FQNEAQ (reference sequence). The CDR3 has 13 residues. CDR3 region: CASSWGQTDTQYF.

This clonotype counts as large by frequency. CDR3 amino acids: CASSYRHQNTEAFF. The chain uses TRBV3-1 and TRBJ1-1. In germline, CDR1 is LGHDT, CDR2 YNNKEL (reference sequence). This CDR3 region has 14 residues.